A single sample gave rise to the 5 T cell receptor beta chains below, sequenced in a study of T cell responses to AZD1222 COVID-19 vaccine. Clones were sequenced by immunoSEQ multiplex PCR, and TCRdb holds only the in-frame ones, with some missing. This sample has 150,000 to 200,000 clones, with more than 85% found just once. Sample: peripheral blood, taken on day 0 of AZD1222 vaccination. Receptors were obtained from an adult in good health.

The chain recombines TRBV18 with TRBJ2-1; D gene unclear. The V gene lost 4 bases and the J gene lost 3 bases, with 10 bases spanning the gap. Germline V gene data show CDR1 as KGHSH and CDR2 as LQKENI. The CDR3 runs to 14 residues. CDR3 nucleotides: TGTGCCAGCTCACGGAACCAGTTCTACAATGAGCAGTTCTTC. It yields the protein CASSRNQFYNEQFF.

The CDR3: CASRRSSGTDFNTEAFF. The DNA for the CDR3 is TGCGCCAGCAGACGTTCCTCCGGGACAGATTTTAACACTGAAGCTTTCTTT. The chain has TRBV5-1 and TRBJ1-1; 7 bases are shared with TRBD1. The ends lost 5 bases at V and 2 bases at J; junction bases unmatched: 15. The CDR3 covers 17 residues. Germline loops: CDR1 SGHRS, CDR2 YFSETQ. The full variable domain, completed using reference TRBV5-1 and TRBJ1-1, is KAGVTQTPRYLIKTRGQQVTLSCSPISGHRSVSWYQQTPGQGLQFLFEYFSETQRNKGNFPGRFSGRQFSNSRSEMNVSTLELGDSALYLCASRRSSGTDFNTEAFFGQGTRLTVV.

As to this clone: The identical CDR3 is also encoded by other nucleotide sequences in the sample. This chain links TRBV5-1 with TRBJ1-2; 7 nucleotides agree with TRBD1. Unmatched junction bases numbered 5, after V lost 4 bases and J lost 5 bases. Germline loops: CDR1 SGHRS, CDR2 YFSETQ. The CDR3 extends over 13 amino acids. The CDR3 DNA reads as TGCGCCAGCAGCCCAGGGACAGAATATGGCTACACCTTC. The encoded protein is CASSPGTEYGYTF. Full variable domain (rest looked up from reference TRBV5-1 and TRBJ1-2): KAGVTQTPRYLIKTRGQQVTLSCSPISGHRSVSWYQQTPGQGLQFLFEYFSETQRNKGNFPGRFSGRQFSNSRSEMNVSTLELGDSALYLCASSPGTEYGYTFGSGTRLTVV.

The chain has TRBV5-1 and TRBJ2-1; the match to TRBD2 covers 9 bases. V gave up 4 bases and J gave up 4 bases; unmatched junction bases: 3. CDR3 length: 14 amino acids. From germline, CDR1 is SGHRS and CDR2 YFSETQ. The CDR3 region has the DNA TGCGCCAGCAGCCCAGCGGGAGGATACAATGAGCAGTTCTTC. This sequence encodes CASSPAGGYNEQFF.

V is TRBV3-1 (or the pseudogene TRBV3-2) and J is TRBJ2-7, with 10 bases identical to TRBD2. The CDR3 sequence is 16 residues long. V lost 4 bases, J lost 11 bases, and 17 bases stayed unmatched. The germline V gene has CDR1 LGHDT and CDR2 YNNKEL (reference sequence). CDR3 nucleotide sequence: TGTGCCAGCAGCCTTCAGGGGGGGACTAGCGTCGCGGAGGAGTACTTC. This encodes CASSLQGGTSVAEEYF.